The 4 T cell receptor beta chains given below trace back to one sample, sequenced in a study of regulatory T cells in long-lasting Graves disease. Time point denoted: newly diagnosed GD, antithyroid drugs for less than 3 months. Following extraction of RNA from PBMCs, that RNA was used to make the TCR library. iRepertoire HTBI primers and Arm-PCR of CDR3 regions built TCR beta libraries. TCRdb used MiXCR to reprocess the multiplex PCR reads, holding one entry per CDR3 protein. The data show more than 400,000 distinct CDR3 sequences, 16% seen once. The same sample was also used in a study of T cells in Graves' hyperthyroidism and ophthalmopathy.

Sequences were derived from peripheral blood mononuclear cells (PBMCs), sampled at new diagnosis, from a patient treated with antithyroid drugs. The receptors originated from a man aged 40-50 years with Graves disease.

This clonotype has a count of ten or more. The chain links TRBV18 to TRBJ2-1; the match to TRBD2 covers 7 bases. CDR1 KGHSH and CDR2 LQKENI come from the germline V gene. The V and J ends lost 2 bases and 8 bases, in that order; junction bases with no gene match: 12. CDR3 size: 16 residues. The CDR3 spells CASSPWLAAFGDEQFF. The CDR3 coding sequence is TGTGCCAGCTCACCATGGCTAGCGGCGTTTGGGGATGAGCAGTTCTTC.

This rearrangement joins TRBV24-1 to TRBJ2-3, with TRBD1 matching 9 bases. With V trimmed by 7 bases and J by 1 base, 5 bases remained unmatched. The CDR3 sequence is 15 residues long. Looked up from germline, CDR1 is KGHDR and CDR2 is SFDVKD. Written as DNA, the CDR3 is TGTGCCACCAGCCCCGGGGACAGGGGCACAGATACGCAGTATTTT. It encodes CATSPGDRGTDTQYF.

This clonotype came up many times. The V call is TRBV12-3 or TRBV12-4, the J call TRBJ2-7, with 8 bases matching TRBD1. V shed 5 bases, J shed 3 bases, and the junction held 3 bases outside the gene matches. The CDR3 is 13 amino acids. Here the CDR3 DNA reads TGTGCCAGCAGTCGACAGGGGTTCTACGAGCAGTACTTC. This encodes CASSRQGFYEQYF.

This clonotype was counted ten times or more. The CDR3 loop is CAWSVLGRLNTEAFF. CDR3 nucleotide sequence: TGTGCCTGGAGTGTACTAGGGCGGTTGAACACTGAAGCTTTCTTT. This rearrangement joins TRBV30 to TRBJ1-1, with D hard to call. V was cut by 0 bases and J by 0 bases, with 11 bases left in between. Germline V lookup: CDR1 GTSNPN, CDR2 SVGIG (reference sequence). The CDR3 is made up of 15 amino acids. The complete variable domain, with remaining parts taken from reference TRBV30 and TRBJ1-1, reads SQTIHQWPATLVQPVGSPLSLECTVEGTSNPNLYWYRQAAGRGLQLLFYSVGIGQISSEVPQNLSASRPQDRQFILSSKKLLLSDSGFYLCAWSVLGRLNTEAFFGQGTRLTVV.